What follows are 10 T cell receptor beta chains derived from one specimen sequenced in a study of Ad26.COV2.S vaccination and SARS-CoV-2 variants. Treatment described: around 19 received Ad26.COV2.S at low or high dose, single or two shots; about 5 received placebo; per-sample allocation not given. After the first vaccine or placebo injection, samples were drawn on day 63. Using immunoSEQ multiplex PCR, the repertoire was profiled, and TCRdb retains in-frame clones only, with some absent. Counted here are hundreds of thousands of clones, 75% to 90% occurring once; the ten biggest clones make up 2.5%. Sequences were derived from peripheral blood, sampled in a trial of Ad26.COV2.S vaccine versus placebo. The receptors were gathered from a person between 18 and 60 years old who received the Ad26.COV2.S COVID-19 vaccine or a placebo.

The chain has TRBV15 and TRBJ2-5; D not certain. This CDR3 has 12 amino acids. Trimming removed 6 bases at V and 4 bases at J, with 9 bases between. Germline CDR1 is LNHNV and CDR2 is YYDKDF (reference sequence). Written as DNA, the CDR3 is TGTGCCACCAGTTGGTATGGAGAGACCCAGTACTTC. Protein sequence: CATSWYGETQYF. Full variable domain (missing parts from reference TRBV15 and TRBJ2-5): DAMVIQNPRYQVTQFGKPVTLSCSQTLNHNVMYWYQQKSSQAPKLLFHYYDKDFNNEADTPDNFQSRRPNTSFCFLDIRSPGLGDTAMYLCATSWYGETQYFGPGTRLLVL.

The chain couples TRBV18 to TRBJ2-7; D is ambiguous. The CDR3 is 15 amino acids. The V end was cut by 0 bases, the J end by 0 bases, with 9 bases between. From germline, CDR1 is KGHSH and CDR2 LQKENI. CDR3 in DNA: TGTGCCAGCTCACCACCAGGAGCCCTCTCCTACGAGCAGTACTTC. This codes for CASSPPGALSYEQYF. Based on the CDR3 plus reference TRBV18 and TRBJ2-7, the full variable domain is NAGVMQNPRHLVRRRGQEARLRCSPMKGHSHVYWYRQLPEEGLKFMVYLQKENIIDESGMPKERFSAEFPKEGPSILRIQQVVRGDSAAYFCASSPPGALSYEQYFGPGTRLTVT.

This sequence joins TRBV5-8 and TRBJ2-6; no definite D call. The CDR3 has 15 residues. CDR1 SGHTS and CDR2 YDEGEE come from the germline V gene. The ends were cut back, 1 base at V and 0 bases at J, with 5 bases in the middle. CDR3: CASSLLDSGANVLTF. CDR3 bases: TGTGCCAGCAGCTTGTTAGACTCTGGGGCCAACGTCCTGACTTTC.

This clone has a single count. The chain joins TRBV18 to TRBJ2-3; TRBD2 matches 14 bases. The V gene end was trimmed by 6 bases and the J gene end by 2 bases; junction bases not matched to a gene: 4. This CDR3 has 16 amino acids. CDR1 is KGHSH, CDR2 LQKENI, per germline. The CDR3 bases are TGTGCCAGCTCGCGACTAGCGGGGGGGTCCACAGATACGCAGTATTTT. This sequence encodes CASSRLAGGSTDTQYF.

This chain links TRBV7-6 with TRBJ2-1, with TRBD2 identical over 9 bases. J lost 4 bases, V lost 5 bases, and 9 bases had no gene match. Germline values: CDR1 SGHVS, CDR2 FNYEAQ. The CDR3 has 16 amino acids. The CDR3 bases are TGTGCCAGCAGCCCCAACGCGGGGGGGATATACAATGAGCAGTTCTTC. This translates into CASSPNAGGIYNEQFF.

This clone came up once. The CDR3 reads CASSTRASAGELFF. CDR3 in DNA: TGTGCCAGCAGTACCAGGGCGTCTGCCGGGGAGCTGTTTTTT. The V gene is TRBV28, the J gene TRBJ2-2; the D gene is possibly TRBD1 (5 bases). CDR1 is MDHEN and CDR2 is SYDVKM in the germline V gene. Trimming took 5 bases from V and 6 from J, leaving 13 bases between them. The CDR3 sequence is 14 residues long.

The CDR3 nucleotides are TGTGCCAGCAGCTTAAAGGCAGGGGTCTATGGCTACACCTTC. Translation gives CASSLKAGVYGYTF. V is TRBV5-4 and J is TRBJ1-2; TRBD1 might be the D (6 bases). Trimming removed 2 bases from V and 4 bases from J, with 12 bases in between. Germline lookup yields CDR1 SGHNT and CDR2 YYREEE (reference sequence). CDR3 length: 14 residues. Full variable domain (remainder filled in from reference TRBV5-4 and TRBJ1-2): ETGVTQSPTHLIKTRGQQVTLRCSSQSGHNTVSWYQQALGQGPQFIFQYYREEENGRGNFPPRFSGLQFPNYSSELNVNALELDDSALYLCASSLKAGVYGYTFGSGTRLTVV.

The rearrangement links TRBV28 to TRBJ1-1, with TRBD1 identical over 10 bases. With 6 bases clipped from V and 5 bases from J, the junction kept 9 bases outside the gene matches. Germline CDR1 MDHEN, CDR2 SYDVKM. This CDR3 is 15 amino acids long. For the CDR3, the DNA is TGTGCCAGCAGCTCCCCCGGGACAGGGGAGACTGAAGCTTTCTTT. It codes for CASSSPGTGETEAFF.

The CDR3 sequence is CASSQVPASPGVYGYTF. The CDR3 DNA follows: TGTGCCAGCAGCCAAGTCCCAGCGAGCCCTGGGGTCTATGGCTACACCTTC. The chain combines TRBV3-1 (or the pseudogene TRBV3-2) with TRBJ1-2; no clear D. The CDR3 runs to 17 residues. Trimming shortened V by 1 base and J by 4 bases, and 19 bases separated the two germline ends. Germline-derived CDR1 and CDR2 are LGHDT and YNNKEL (reference sequence).

V is TRBV2 and J is TRBJ1-1, with D possibly being TRBD1 (6 bases). The CDR3 sequence is 14 residues long. V was cut by 5 bases and J by 7 bases, with 17 bases left in between. Germline V gene sequence: CDR1 SNHLY, CDR2 FYNNEI. DNA for the CDR3: TGTGCCAGCAGTACTGACGGGACACTCCGTGAAGCTTTCTTT. Residues: CASSTDGTLREAFF.